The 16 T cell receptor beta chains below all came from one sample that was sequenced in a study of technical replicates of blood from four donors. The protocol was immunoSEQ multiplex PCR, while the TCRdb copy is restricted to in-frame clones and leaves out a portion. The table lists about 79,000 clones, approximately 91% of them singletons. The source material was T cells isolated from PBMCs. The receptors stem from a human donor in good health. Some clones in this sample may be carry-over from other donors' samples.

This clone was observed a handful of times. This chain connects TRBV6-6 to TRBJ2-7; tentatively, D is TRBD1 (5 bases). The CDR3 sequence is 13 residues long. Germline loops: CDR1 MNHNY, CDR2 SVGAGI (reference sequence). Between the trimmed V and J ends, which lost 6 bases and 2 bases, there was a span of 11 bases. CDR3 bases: TGTGCCAGCAGCCATCAACAGGCCTACGAGCAGTACTTC. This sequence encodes CASSHQQAYEQYF.

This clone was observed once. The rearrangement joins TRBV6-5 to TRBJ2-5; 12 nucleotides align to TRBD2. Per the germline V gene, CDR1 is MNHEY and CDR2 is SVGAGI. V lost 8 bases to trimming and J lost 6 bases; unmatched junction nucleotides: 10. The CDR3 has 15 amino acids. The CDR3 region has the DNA TGTGCCAGCGTCCAGACTAGCGGGAGTTCGAAGACCCAGTACTTC. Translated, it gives CASVQTSGSSKTQYF.

CDR3 loop: CASETQGATGYTF. The CDR3 DNA reads TGTGCCTCTGAAACACAGGGGGCAACTGGCTACACCTTC. The genes are TRBV6-1 and TRBJ1-2, with TRBD1 identical over 9 bases. CDR1 and CDR2 from the germline V gene are MNHNS and SASEGT. J gave up 7 bases and V 11 bases, and 11 bases lay outside the gene matches. This CDR3 region has 13 residues.

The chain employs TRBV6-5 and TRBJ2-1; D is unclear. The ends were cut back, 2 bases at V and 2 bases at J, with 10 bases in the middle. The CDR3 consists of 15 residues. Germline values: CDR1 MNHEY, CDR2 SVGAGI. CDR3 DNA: TGTGCCAGCAGTTACGGCATCGAGGCCTACAATGAGCAGTTCTTC. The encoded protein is CASSYGIEAYNEQFF.

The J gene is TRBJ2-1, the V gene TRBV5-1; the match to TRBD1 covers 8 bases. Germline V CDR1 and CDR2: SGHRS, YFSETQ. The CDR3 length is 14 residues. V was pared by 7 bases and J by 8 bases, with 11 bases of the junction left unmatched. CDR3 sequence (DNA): TGCGCCAGCTGCCCACCCAACAGGGGGGATGAGCAGTTCTTC. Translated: CASCPPNRGDEQFF.

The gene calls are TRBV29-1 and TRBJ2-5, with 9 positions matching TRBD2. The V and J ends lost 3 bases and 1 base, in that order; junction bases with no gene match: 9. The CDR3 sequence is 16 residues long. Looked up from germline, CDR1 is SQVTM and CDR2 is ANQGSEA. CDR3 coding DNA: TGCAGCGTTGAGGCGGGGGGGGCGAAGCCCCAAGAGACCCAGTACTTC. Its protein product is CSVEAGGAKPQETQYF.

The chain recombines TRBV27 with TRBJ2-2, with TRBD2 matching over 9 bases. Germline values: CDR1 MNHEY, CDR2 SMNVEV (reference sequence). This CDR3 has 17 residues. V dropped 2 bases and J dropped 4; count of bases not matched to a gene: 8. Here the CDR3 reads CASSLPGLAGSTGELFF. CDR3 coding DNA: TGTGCCAGCAGTTTACCTGGCCTAGCGGGAAGCACCGGGGAGCTGTTTTTT.

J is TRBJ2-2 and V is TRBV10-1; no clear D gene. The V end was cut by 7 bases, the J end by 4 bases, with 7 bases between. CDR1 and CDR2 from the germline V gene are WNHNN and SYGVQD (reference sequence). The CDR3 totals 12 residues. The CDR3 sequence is CASTPGTGELFF. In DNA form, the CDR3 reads TGCGCCAGCACCCCGGGCACCGGGGAGCTGTTTTTT.

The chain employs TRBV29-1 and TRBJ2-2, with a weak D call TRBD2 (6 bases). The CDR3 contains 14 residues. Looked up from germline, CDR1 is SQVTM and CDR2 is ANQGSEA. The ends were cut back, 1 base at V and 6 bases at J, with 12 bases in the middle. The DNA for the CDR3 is TGCAGCGTTGAAGCCCCAGGGAGGTCCGGGGAGCTGTTTTTT. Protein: CSVEAPGRSGELFF.

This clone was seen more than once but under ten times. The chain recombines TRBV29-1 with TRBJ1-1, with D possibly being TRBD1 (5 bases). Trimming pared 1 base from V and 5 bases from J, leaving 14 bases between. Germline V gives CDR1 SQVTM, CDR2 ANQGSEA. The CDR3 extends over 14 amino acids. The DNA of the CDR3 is TGCAGCGTTGAAGCCCTGGGGGAGGGGACTGAAGCTTTCTTT. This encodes CSVEALGEGTEAFF.

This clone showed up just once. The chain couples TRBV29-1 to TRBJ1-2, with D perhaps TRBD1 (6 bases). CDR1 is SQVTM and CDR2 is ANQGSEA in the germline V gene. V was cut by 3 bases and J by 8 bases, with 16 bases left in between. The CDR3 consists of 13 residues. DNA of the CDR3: TGCAGCGTTGAGCCGGCAGGGGCGGAAGGCTACACCTTC. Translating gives CSVEPAGAEGYTF.

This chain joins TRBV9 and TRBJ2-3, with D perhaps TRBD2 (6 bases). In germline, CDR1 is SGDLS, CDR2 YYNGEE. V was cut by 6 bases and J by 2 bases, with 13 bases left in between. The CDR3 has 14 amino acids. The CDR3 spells CASNSGLTTDTQYF. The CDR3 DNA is TGTGCCAGCAATAGCGGCCTTACCACAGATACGCAGTATTTT.

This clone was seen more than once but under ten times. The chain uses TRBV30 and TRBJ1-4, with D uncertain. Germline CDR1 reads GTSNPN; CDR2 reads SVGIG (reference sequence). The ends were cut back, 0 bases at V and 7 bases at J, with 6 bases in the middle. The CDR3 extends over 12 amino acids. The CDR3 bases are TGTGCCTGGAGTGTACTTGGTGAAAAACTGTTTTTT. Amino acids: CAWSVLGEKLFF.

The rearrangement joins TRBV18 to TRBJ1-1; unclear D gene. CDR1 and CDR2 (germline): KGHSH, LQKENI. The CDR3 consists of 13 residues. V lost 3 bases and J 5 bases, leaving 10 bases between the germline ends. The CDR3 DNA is TGTGCCAGCTCACCCCTGGAGGTGACTGAAGCTTTCTTT. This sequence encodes CASSPLEVTEAFF.

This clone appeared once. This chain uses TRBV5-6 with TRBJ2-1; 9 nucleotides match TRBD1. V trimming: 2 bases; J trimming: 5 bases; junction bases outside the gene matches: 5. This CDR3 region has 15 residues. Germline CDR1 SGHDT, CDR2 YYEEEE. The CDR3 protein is CASSFWDRDNNEQFF. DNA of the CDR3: TGTGCCAGCAGCTTCTGGGACAGGGACAACAATGAGCAGTTCTTC.

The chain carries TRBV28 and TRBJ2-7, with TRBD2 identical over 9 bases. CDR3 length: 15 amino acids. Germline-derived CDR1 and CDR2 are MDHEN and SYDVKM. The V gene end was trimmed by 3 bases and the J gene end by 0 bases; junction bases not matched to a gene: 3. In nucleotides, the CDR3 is TGTGCCAGCAGTTTGGGACTAGCTTCCTCCTACGAGCAGTACTTC. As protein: CASSLGLASSYEQYF.